Presented here are 12 T cell receptor beta chains from one specimen sequenced in a study of blood T cell repertoires in COVID-19. TCRdb's table, derived via immunoSEQ multiplex PCR, lists solely in-frame clones and lacks some. The table has a few hundred thousand clones, about nine tenths seen once. Sequenced: PBMCs or T cells enriched from blood (not recorded which). The receptors shown here come from a woman aged 40-49 years who had recovered from COVID-19.

In this sample, this clone turned up once. The chain couples TRBV6-5 to TRBJ2-7; possible D gene TRBD1, 6 bases. Germline assignment: CDR1 MNHEY and CDR2 SVGAGI. The CDR3 has 13 amino acids. Trimming removed 2 bases at V and 5 bases at J, with 10 bases between. Here the CDR3 DNA reads TGTGCCAGCAGTTACAGACAGGTCCACGAGCAGTACTTC. This encodes CASSYRQVHEQYF.

The DNA for the CDR3 is TGTGCCAGCACGGGGACTAGCGGCTACAATGAGCAGTTCTTC. Translating it yields CASTGTSGYNEQFF. The rearrangement uses TRBV27 and TRBJ2-1, with 11 nucleotides matching TRBD2. V was pared by 7 bases and J by 3 bases, with 2 bases of the junction left unmatched. Germline CDR1 MNHEY, CDR2 SMNVEV (reference sequence). CDR3 length: 14 residues.

The chain is built from TRBV19 and TRBJ1-4; 10 nucleotides line up with TRBD1. The trim removed 5 bases at V and 8 bases at J, leaving 11 bases unmatched. Germline V gene lookup returns CDR1 LNHDA and CDR2 SQIVND (reference sequence). The CDR3 consists of 16 residues. The CDR3 loop is CASSPNTGQGWEKLFF. Here the CDR3 DNA reads TGTGCCAGTAGTCCGAACACGGGACAGGGGTGGGAAAAACTGTTTTTT. The full variable domain, rest sourced from reference TRBV19 and TRBJ1-4, is DGGITQSPKYLFRKEGQNVTLSCEQNLNHDAMYWYRQDPGQGLRLIYYSQIVNDFQKGDIAEGYSVSREKKESFPLTVTSAQKNPTAFYLCASSPNTGQGWEKLFFGSGTQLSVL.

The chain is built from TRBV10-3 and TRBJ2-1, with D possibly matching TRBD1 (5 bases). V was trimmed by 2 bases and J by 5 bases, leaving 16 bases between them. The CDR3 has 16 residues. Germline CDR1 and CDR2: ENHRY and SYGVKD. The CDR3 DNA reads TGTGCCATCAGTGAGGCCGTAGAAGGGGCTAACAATGAGCAGTTCTTC. Encoded protein: CAISEAVEGANNEQFF.

V usage is TRBV2 and J usage is TRBJ1-5; weak D call: TRBD1 (6 bases). This CDR3 contains 13 residues. CDR1 and CDR2 from the germline V gene are SNHLY and FYNNEI. V was cut by 7 bases and J by 3 bases, with 10 bases left in between. In DNA form, the CDR3 reads TGTGCCAGCACGGGGGGGCTCAATCAGCCCCAGCATTTT. Translation: CASTGGLNQPQHF.

CDR3 sequence: CASSQGGGGLGYTF. The CDR3 DNA reads TGCGCCAGCAGCCAGGGCGGAGGGGGCCTTGGCTACACCTTC. The chain couples TRBV4-1 to TRBJ1-2, with 7 positions matching TRBD1. In germline, CDR1 is MGHRA, CDR2 YSYEKL. The V gene end was trimmed by 3 bases and the J gene end by 7 bases; junction bases not matched to a gene: 8. The CDR3 consists of 14 residues.

As regards this clone: At one boundary the junction diverges from the germline segment, which might be a read error. The V and J genes are TRBV7-7 and TRBJ2-5, with 9 bases identical to TRBD2. This CDR3 has 16 amino acids. Germline lookup yields CDR1 SSHAT and CDR2 FNYEAQ (reference sequence). CDR3 in amino acids: CASSLTSGGGKEAQYF. The DNA of the CDR3 is TGTGCTAGCAGCCTGACTAGCGGAGGCGGTAAAGAGGCCCAGTACTTC.

The rearrangement links TRBV18 to TRBJ2-1, with 14 bases aligning to TRBD2. With V trimmed by 3 bases and J by 6 bases, 16 bases remained unmatched. CDR3 length: 20 amino acids. Germline values: CDR1 KGHSH, CDR2 LQKENI. The CDR3 nucleotides read TGTGCCAGCTCACCTCCCGGGACTAGCGGGAGAATAGCTACGGGCAATGAGCAGTTCTTC. Translated: CASSPPGTSGRIATGNEQFF.

The chain has TRBV7-2 and TRBJ2-7, with D possibly matching TRBD2 (6 bases). CDR3 size: 15 residues. V shed 5 bases and J shed 2 bases, with 16 bases lying between them. Germline V lookup: CDR1 SGHTA, CDR2 FQGNSA. CDR3 DNA: TGTGCCAGCAGCCATAGCGGTGGCACGACCTACGAGCAGTACTTC. Translated, it gives CASSHSGGTTYEQYF.

A remark on this clone: A junction end diverges from the germline sequence, so it may reflect a read error. Other nucleotide sequences from this sample produce the same CDR3. The CDR3 loop reads CASSSGNTIYF. CDR3 in DNA: TGTGCCAGTAGCTCTGGAAACACCATATATTTT. The chain links TRBV7-9 to TRBJ1-3; D gene ambiguous. This CDR3 has 11 amino acids. Germline V gene sequence: CDR1 SEHNR, CDR2 FQNEAQ (reference sequence).

This clone was seen a single time. The chain carries TRBV9 and TRBJ2-7, with a tentative D call TRBD1 (6 bases). This CDR3 has 15 residues. Germline V gene lookup returns CDR1 SGDLS and CDR2 YYNGEE. V lost 2 bases, J lost 0 bases, and 12 bases lay in between. The CDR3 coding sequence is TGTGCCAGCAGCGTTGGACAGACGAGCTCCTACGAGCAGTACTTC. Its protein product is CASSVGQTSSYEQYF.

The CDR3 here is CASILRTQISYEQYF. CDR3 bases: TGTGCCAGCATTCTTAGGACACAAATCTCCTACGAGCAGTACTTC. This chain links TRBV21-1 with TRBJ2-7; TRBD1, the table's D call, was not compared with the DNA. TRBV21-1 is classified as a pseudogene. The CDR3 sequence is 15 residues long.